The 25 T cell receptor beta chains presented below share a single source sample, sequenced in a study of OX40 agonist ivuxolimab in advanced cancers. Clones were sequenced by immunoSEQ multiplex PCR, and TCRdb holds only the in-frame ones, with some missing. The data hold about 100,000 clones, with roughly 90% observed a single time. The sample in question was CD4+ or CD8+ T cells sorted from blood, obtained in a trial of the OX40 agonist ivuxolimab. Every receptor here comes from an adult with an advanced solid tumor such as melanoma, head and neck, liver or kidney cancer.

This chain joins TRBV7-3 and TRBJ1-1; tentatively, D is TRBD1 (5 bases). Trimming removed 8 bases from V and 1 base from J, with 14 bases in between. This CDR3 has 14 residues. CDR1 SGHTA and CDR2 FQGTGA come from the germline V gene. The DNA of the CDR3 is TGTGCCAGCGCACTATCGACAGCGAACACTGAAGCTTTCTTT. Encoded protein: CASALSTANTEAFF.

The rearrangement links TRBV5-4 to TRBJ1-1; D remains ambiguous. The ends were cut back, 2 bases at V and 3 bases at J, with 14 bases in the middle. This CDR3 is 15 amino acids long. Germline lookup yields CDR1 SGHNT and CDR2 YYREEE (reference sequence). The CDR3 DNA follows: TGTGCCAGCAGCTTTCTGGGCCTTGGGGACACTGAAGCTTTCTTT. It is translated as CASSFLGLGDTEAFF.

This clone was seen just once. The V and J genes are TRBV19 and TRBJ2-2; 9 positions agree with TRBD1. The CDR3 length is 16 residues. V lost 8 bases and J lost 4; bases outside the gene matches: 11. CDR1 and CDR2 from the germline V gene are LNHDA and SQIVND (reference sequence). The CDR3 reads CASLKTGQGSTGELFF. CDR3 DNA sequence: TGTGCCAGTCTAAAAACGGGACAGGGTAGCACCGGGGAGCTGTTTTTT.

This sequence joins TRBV7-2 and TRBJ1-1; D is uncertain. V was cut by 1 base and J by 11 bases, with 14 bases left in between. Germline V CDR1 and CDR2: SGHTA, FQGNSA. This CDR3 spans 13 amino acids. The DNA for the CDR3 is TGTGCCAGCAGCTTAGGGTGGCAGATAGACGCTTTCTTT. As protein: CASSLGWQIDAFF. Together with reference TRBV7-2 and TRBJ1-1, the CDR3 gives the full variable domain: GAGVSQSPSNKVTEKGKDVELRCDPISGHTALYWYRQSLGQGLEFLIYFQGNSAPDKSGLPSDRFSAERTGGSVSTLTIQRTQQEDSAVYLCASSLGWQIDAFFGQGTRLTVV.

V and J are TRBV7-6 and TRBJ2-1; TRBD1 matches 9 bases. The CDR3 runs to 18 residues. V lost 5 bases to trimming and J lost 0 bases; unmatched junction nucleotides: 11. Per the germline V gene, CDR1 is SGHVS and CDR2 is FNYEAQ. This CDR3 is CASSSTRTGESSYNEQFF. The CDR3 DNA is TGTGCCAGCAGCAGCACAAGGACAGGGGAAAGCTCCTACAATGAGCAGTTCTTC.

This clone was counted a few times. The chain joins TRBV28 to TRBJ1-5; D call uncertain. This CDR3 contains 12 residues. Germline V CDR1 and CDR2: MDHEN, SYDVKM. Trimming pared 4 bases from V and 6 bases from J, leaving 7 bases between. The DNA for the CDR3 is TGTGCCAGCAGTTCCCCGGGTCAGCCCCAGCATTTT. Amino acid sequence: CASSSPGQPQHF. The entire variable domain, with the rest obtained from reference TRBV28 and TRBJ1-5, is as follows: DVKVTQSSRYLVKRTGEKVFLECVQDMDHENMFWYRQDPGLGLRLIYFSYDVKMKEKGDIPEGYSVSREKKERFSLILESASTNQTSMYLCASSSPGQPQHFGDGTRLSIL.

The chain employs TRBV19 and TRBJ1-5; D not certain. The CDR3 contains 16 residues. Germline V gives CDR1 LNHDA, CDR2 SQIVND (reference sequence). With 2 bases removed from V and 4 bases from J, the gap between germline ends came to 15 bases. The CDR3 coding sequence is TGTGCCAGTAGTATATCGGACCCACAGAGGAATCAGCCCCAGCATTTT. Translating it yields CASSISDPQRNQPQHF.

The V gene is TRBV9, the J gene TRBJ1-2, with D possibly being TRBD1 (6 bases). V was pared by 3 bases and J by 2 bases, with 14 bases between. This CDR3 spans 15 amino acids. Germline CDR1 is SGDLS and CDR2 is YYNGEE. The chain's CDR3 is CASSGTGSLNYGYTF. The CDR3 DNA is TGTGCCAGCAGCGGAACAGGGTCATTAAACTATGGCTACACCTTC. Looking up the rest from reference TRBV9 and TRBJ1-2 gives the full variable domain: DSGVTQTPKHLITATGQRVTLRCSPRSGDLSVYWYQQSLDQGLQFLIQYYNGEERAKGNILERFSAQQFPDLHSELNLSSLELGDSALYFCASSGTGSLNYGYTFGSGTRLTVV.

The rearrangement links TRBV4-3 to TRBJ1-1; 7 bases map to TRBD1. This CDR3 has 13 residues. Germline lookup yields CDR1 LGHNA and CDR2 YSLEER. Losses at the gene ends were 3 bases for V and 5 bases for J; bases not matched to a gene: 3. CDR3 protein: CASSHNRGTEAFF. The CDR3 nucleotides are TGCGCCAGCAGCCACAACAGGGGAACTGAAGCTTTCTTT.

This chain links TRBV7-2 with TRBJ1-1, with D perhaps TRBD1 (6 bases). This CDR3 has 17 residues. The ends were cut back, 2 bases at V and 6 bases at J, with 22 bases in the middle. The germline gives CDR1 SGHTA, CDR2 FQGNSA. CDR3 bases: TGTGCCAGCAGCTTATACGGGTTACGGGGGCTAAGGGCTGAAGCTTTCTTT. Translated: CASSLYGLRGLRAEAFF.

The V and J genes are TRBV18 and TRBJ1-1; no definite D call. The germline V and J ends were trimmed by 1 base and 0 bases, with 6 bases remaining between them. CDR3 size: 14 residues. From germline, CDR1 is KGHSH and CDR2 LQKENI. The CDR3 DNA is TGTGCCAGCTCACCACTGACGGTGAACACTGAAGCTTTCTTT. Protein product: CASSPLTVNTEAFF. The variable domain in full, completed from reference TRBV18 and TRBJ1-1, reads NAGVMQNPRHLVRRRGQEARLRCSPMKGHSHVYWYRQLPEEGLKFMVYLQKENIIDESGMPKERFSAEFPKEGPSILRIQQVVRGDSAAYFCASSPLTVNTEAFFGQGTRLTVV.

The chain combines TRBV10-3 with TRBJ2-7, with D maybe TRBD2 (6 bases). Germline values: CDR1 ENHRY, CDR2 SYGVKD. The CDR3 has 15 residues. V lost 4 bases and J lost 3, with 16 bases in between. The CDR3 DNA is TGTGCCATCAGTGCGGGAGCCGGGGACCACTACGAGCAGTACTTC. It yields the protein CAISAGAGDHYEQYF.

V gene TRBV7-9 combines with J gene TRBJ2-1, with no clear D. The CDR3 contains 14 residues. Trimming stripped 8 bases from V and 3 bases from J, with 14 bases between. Looked up from germline, CDR1 is SEHNR and CDR2 is FQNEAQ (reference sequence). The CDR3 DNA reads as TGTGCCAGCGGACGCTTTCTTCACTACAATGAGCAGTTCTTC. This codes for CASGRFLHYNEQFF.

This chain connects TRBV28 to TRBJ2-5; D is possibly TRBD2 (6 bases). Trimming left V 5 bases short and J 4 bases short, with 20 bases between. Germline assignment: CDR1 MDHEN and CDR2 SYDVKM. The CDR3 runs to 16 residues. The CDR3 spells CASSASQTGARETQYF. CDR3 DNA: TGTGCCAGCAGTGCCTCCCAAACGGGAGCGAGAGAGACCCAGTACTTC. The complete variable domain, with remaining parts taken from reference TRBV28 and TRBJ2-5, reads DVKVTQSSRYLVKRTGEKVFLECVQDMDHENMFWYRQDPGLGLRLIYFSYDVKMKEKGDIPEGYSVSREKKERFSLILESASTNQTSMYLCASSASQTGARETQYFGPGTRLLVL.

V gene TRBV7-9 combines with J gene TRBJ1-1; D is perhaps TRBD1 (5 bases). The CDR3 has 15 residues. V lost 5 bases, J lost 3 bases, and 16 bases lay in between. CDR1 and CDR2 from the germline V gene are SEHNR and FQNEAQ (reference sequence). As DNA, the CDR3 is TGTGCCAGCAGCCCCCTGGATAGAGGGGACACTGAAGCTTTCTTT. Translating gives CASSPLDRGDTEAFF.

The chain is built from TRBV28 and TRBJ1-1, with D possibly being TRBD1 (5 bases). CDR1 is MDHEN and CDR2 is SYDVKM in the germline V gene. The V end was cut by 2 bases, the J end by 5 bases, with 15 bases between. The CDR3 loop spans 15 amino acids. CDR3 sequence (DNA): TGTGCCAGCAGTTTACGATCAGGGAGGTGGACTGAAGCTTTCTTT. It codes for CASSLRSGRWTEAFF.

The CDR3 is CASSLGQGASQYF. DNA for the CDR3: TGTGCCAGCAGCTTAGGTCAGGGGGCCTCTCAGTACTTC. The chain is built from TRBV13 and TRBJ2-7; 8 bases line up with TRBD1. CDR3 length equals 13 residues. Germline loops: CDR1 PRHDT, CDR2 FYEKMQ (reference sequence). V was clipped by 0 bases and J by 10 bases; unmatched bases: 5.

The V call is TRBV7-2, the J call TRBJ2-1, with 8 bases that match TRBD2. CDR1 SGHTA and CDR2 FQGNSA come from the germline V gene. This CDR3 has 14 residues. After removal of 5 bases from V and 8 bases from J, the junction contained 8 bases not matched to a gene. CDR3 in amino acids: CASSLGTRVHEQFF. The CDR3 region has the DNA TGTGCCAGCAGCCTCGGGACTAGGGTCCATGAGCAGTTCTTC.

V and J are TRBV4-3 and TRBJ2-1; possibly TRBD2 for D (6 bases). CDR1 is LGHNA, CDR2 YSLEER, per germline. CDR3 size: 16 residues. Trimming took off 0 bases at V and 2 bases at J, with 11 bases between the two ends. CDR3 protein: CASSQDLASPYNEQFF. CDR3 DNA: TGCGCCAGCAGCCAAGATCTAGCGAGCCCCTACAATGAGCAGTTCTTC.

The chain employs TRBV7-6 and TRBJ2-1; 13 bases line up with TRBD2. Germline CDR1 SGHVS, CDR2 FNYEAQ. The CDR3 is made up of 16 amino acids. V dropped 5 bases and J dropped 7; count of bases not matched to a gene: 8. The CDR3 spells CASSPRGTSGVNEQFF. DNA of the CDR3: TGTGCCAGCAGCCCGCGCGGGACTAGCGGGGTGAATGAGCAGTTCTTC.

The V and J genes are TRBV7-2 and TRBJ2-7; D is uncertain. V was pared by 2 bases and J by 0 bases, with 5 bases between. The CDR3 sequence is 13 residues long. Germline lookup yields CDR1 SGHTA and CDR2 FQGNSA. CDR3 in DNA: TGTGCCAGCAGCTTATCTAGCTCCTACGAGCAGTACTTC. Protein product: CASSLSSSYEQYF.

This chain links TRBV15 with TRBJ1-1; D is unclear. The length of the CDR3 is 13 residues. The V gene lost 0 bases and the J gene lost 4 bases, with 6 bases spanning the gap. Looked up from germline, CDR1 is LNHNV and CDR2 is YYDKDF (reference sequence). The CDR3 nucleotides are TGTGCCACCAGCAGAGAGGCTTTCACTGAAGCTTTCTTT. Amino acids: CATSREAFTEAFF.

J is TRBJ2-5 and V is TRBV4-3, with D uncertain. CDR3 size: 13 residues. Germline V lookup: CDR1 LGHNA, CDR2 YSLEER. The ends were cut back, 0 bases at V and 5 bases at J, with 7 bases in the middle. The CDR3 spells CASSQDTRETQYF. CDR3 sequence (DNA): TGCGCCAGCAGCCAAGACACACGGGAGACCCAGTACTTC.

On this clone itself: Other DNA sequences from this sample encode an identical CDR3 as well. The rearrangement links TRBV9 to TRBJ2-7; maybe TRBD1 (7 bases). This CDR3 is 15 amino acids long. The V gene lost 0 bases and the J gene lost 2 bases, with 12 bases spanning the gap. CDR1 SGDLS and CDR2 YYNGEE come from the germline V gene. The CDR3 nucleotides are TGTGCCAGCAGCGTAGGACAGGGAGGCCCCTACGAGCAGTACTTC. Its translation: CASSVGQGGPYEQYF.

CDR3 protein: CASTPGQIYEQYF. The CDR3 bases are TGTGCCAGCACCCCGGGACAGATATACGAGCAGTACTTC. The J gene is TRBJ2-7, the V gene TRBV6-1, with 7 bases fitting TRBD1. Germline values: CDR1 MNHNS, CDR2 SASEGT. Trimming cost V 7 bases and J 4 bases; bases outside gene matches: 7. The CDR3 totals 13 residues.